This T cell receptor beta chain derives from a study of CD8 T cells in acute hepatitis C reinfection. Germline V gene sequence: CDR1 PRHDT, CDR2 FYEKMQ (reference sequence). With 3 bases clipped from V and 1 base from J, the junction kept 0 bases outside the gene matches. The CDR3 has 16 residues. Time point described: at least 347 days after estimated infection, following spontaneous clearance. The hepatitis C virus-specific receptor repertoire was characterized directly ex vivo, with no prior expansion in culture. Every 3 months, donors from a Montreal cohort of people who inject drugs were followed. Whole-study results and caveats: Overrepresentation in the naive pool did not explain the preferential TRBV04 and TRBV06 usage seen in all groups.

Sequenced by immunoSEQ multiplex PCR; TCRdb stores in-frame clones only, minus some. Here the sample spans just over 350 clones, 72% being singletons. The sequence was obtained from a man aged 40-55 years who spontaneously cleared hepatitis C infection. The chain has TRBV13 and TRBJ2-2; 12 bases are shared with TRBD2. This sample comprised HCV NS3-1073 tetramer-sorted CD8+ T cells from PBMCs, obtained at follow-up. The CDR3 spells CASSLTSGGNTGELFF. For the CDR3, the DNA is TGTGCCAGCAGCTTGACTAGCGGGGGGAACACCGGGGAGCTGTTTTTT. The variable domain in full, with the rest retrieved from reference TRBV13 and TRBJ2-2, is AAGVIQSPRHLIKEKRETATLKCYPIPRHDTVYWYQQGPGQDPQFLISFYEKMQSDKGSIPDRFSAQQFSDYHSELNMSSLELGDSALYFCASSLTSGGNTGELFFGEGSRLTVL.